Listed below are T cell receptor beta chains from one sample, sequenced in a study of Ad26.COV2.S vaccination and SARS-CoV-2 variants. Data came from immunoSEQ multiplex PCR; TCRdb stores just in-frame clones and leaves some out. There are about 440,000 clones in the sample; 90% occur only once, and around 4.5% lies in the top ten. The sequencing here drew on peripheral blood, taken in a trial of Ad26.COV2.S vaccine versus placebo. All receptors come from a person between 18 and 60 years old who received the Ad26.COV2.S COVID-19 vaccine or a placebo. The CDR3 runs from the conserved cysteine through the conserved F or W. Fields, in order: clone size, CDR3 length, J gene, D gene, V gene, CDR3 protein, CDR3 DNA. The D gene is left open where the match is weak. Some rows mark clone size as missing; the rest say once, few, many or name a class of expanded clone.

.	15	TRBJ1-3	.	TRBV2	CASTPEALRRNTIYF	TGTGCCAGCACCCCAGAGGCCCTTAGGAGAAACACCATATATTTT
.	14	TRBJ2-1	.	TRBV9	CASSVVAHYNEQFF	TGTGCCAGCAGCGTAGTGGCACACTACAATGAGCAGTTCTTC
.	15	TRBJ1-4	.	TRBV2	CASSEFGGLNEKLFF	TGTGCCAGCAGTGAATTTGGAGGCCTTAATGAAAAACTGTTTTTT
.	17	TRBJ2-2	TRBD1	TRBV25-1	CASSSLGQGANTGELFF	TGTGCCAGCAGTTCCCTGGGGCAGGGGGCCAACACCGGGGAGCTGTTTTTT
.	16	TRBJ2-1	TRBD2	TRBV27	CASSSRPWREDSEQFF	TGTGCCAGCAGTTCTAGGCCTTGGCGGGAGGACTCTGAGCAGTTCTTC
.	14	TRBJ2-7	.	TRBV28	CASSSPGPTYEQYF	TGTGCCAGCAGTTCACCGGGTCCTACCTACGAGCAGTACTTC
.	14	TRBJ2-7	TRBD2	TRBV5-1	CASSRTSGEYEQYF	TGCGCCAGCAGTAGGACTAGCGGGGAATACGAGCAGTACTTC
.	16	TRBJ2-3	.	TRBV7-2	CASSFPGPLRPDTQYF	TGTGCCAGCAGCTTCCCGGGACCATTGCGCCCAGATACGCAGTATTTT
.	14	TRBJ1-1	TRBD1	TRBV30	CAWRDRGMNTEAFF	TGTGCCTGGAGGGACAGGGGCATGAACACTGAAGCTTTCTTT
.	16	TRBJ2-7	TRBD2	TRBV20-1	CSASSLAGVGPYEQYF	TGCAGTGCTAGTTCTCTAGCGGGAGTAGGCCCCTACGAGCAGTACTTC
.	12	TRBJ1-2	.	TRBV28	CASLLQDYGYTF	TGTGCCAGCCTCCTACAGGATTATGGCTACACCTTC
.	17	TRBJ2-3	.	TRBV27	CASSFGTSTGIPDTQYF	TGTGCCAGCAGCTTCGGGACCTCCACAGGGATCCCAGATACGCAGTATTTT
.	17	TRBJ2-1	.	TRBV11-2	CASSLVVEDEGDNEQFF	TGTGCCAGCAGCCTGGTCGTGGAGGACGAGGGGGACAATGAGCAGTTCTTC
.	14	TRBJ2-1	.	TRBV11-3	CASSLDVRRDEQFF	TGTGCCAGCAGCTTAGACGTACGCCGGGATGAGCAGTTCTTC
.	16	TRBJ2-7	.	TRBV6-5	CASSYGVDPSSYEQYF	TGTGCCAGCAGTTACGGTGTGGACCCTTCCTCCTACGAGCAGTACTTC
.	14	TRBJ2-1	TRBD2	TRBV7-3	CASGEGGPIDEQFF	TGTGCCAGCGGGGAGGGAGGGCCAATCGATGAGCAGTTCTTC
.	13	TRBJ2-7	.	TRBV5-1	CASSLTPGGEQYF	TGCGCCAGCAGCTTAACGCCAGGCGGCGAGCAGTACTTC
.	17	TRBJ1-1	.	TRBV27	CASSLYQTGRENTEAFF	TGTGCCAGCAGTTTGTACCAAACGGGCAGGGAGAACACTGAAGCTTTCTTT
.	18	TRBJ1-3	TRBD1	TRBV4-1	CASSQDFGGQGTGNTIYF	TGCGCCAGCAGCCAAGATTTCGGGGGACAGGGAACTGGAAACACCATATATTTT
.	13	TRBJ2-2	.	TRBV7-2	CASSSTDTGELFF	TGTGCCAGCAGCTCCACAGACACCGGGGAGCTGTTTTTT
.	13	TRBJ2-7	.	TRBV18	CASSPQTFHEQYF	TGTGCCAGCTCACCGCAGACTTTCCACGAGCAGTACTTC
.	16	TRBJ2-7	TRBD2	TRBV9	CASSAAGTSGTYEQYF	TGTGCCAGCAGCGCCGCCGGGACTAGCGGTACCTACGAGCAGTACTTC
.	14	TRBJ2-7	.	TRBV15	CATSRDLTSYEQYF	TGTGCCACCAGCAGAGACTTGACCTCCTACGAGCAGTACTTC
.	16	TRBJ2-7	.	TRBV11-2	CASSLIGRGPSYEQYF	TGTGCCAGCAGCCTCATCGGAAGGGGACCCTCCTACGAGCAGTACTTC
.	12	TRBJ2-7	TRBD1	TRBV11-2	CASSLRGYEQYF	TGTGCCAGCAGCCTCAGGGGGTACGAGCAGTACTTC
once	13	TRBJ2-7	.	TRBV14	CASSQMTQTEQYF	TGTGCCAGCAGCCAAATGACTCAAACCGAGCAGTACTTC
.	14	TRBJ2-2	.	TRBV5-1	CASSLEFGFGELFF	TGCGCCAGCAGCTTGGAATTCGGGTTCGGGGAGCTGTTTTTT
.	14	TRBJ1-4	TRBD1	TRBV5-8	CASSLGGSREKLFF	TGTGCCAGCAGCTTAGGGGGCTCTCGGGAAAAACTGTTTTTT
once	19	TRBJ2-1	TRBD2	TRBV27	CASSERGTSGRAGYNEQFF	TGTGCCAGCAGCGAAAGGGGGACTAGCGGGAGGGCCGGGTACAATGAGCAGTTCTTC
once	13	TRBJ1-6	.	TRBV5-8	CASSSRDNSPLHF	TGTGCCAGCAGCTCAAGGGATAATTCACCCCTCCACTTT
once	14	TRBJ2-7	.	TRBV7-8	CASSLGTGAEEQYF	TGTGCCAGCAGCTTAGGCACGGGGGCGGAGGAGCAGTACTTC
.	14	TRBJ2-3	TRBD1	TRBV27	CASRKGQGVGTQYF	TGTGCCAGCAGAAAGGGACAGGGAGTGGGTACGCAGTATTTT
.	13	TRBJ2-5	.	TRBV3-1/TRBV3-2	CASSQGAWETQYF	TGTGCCAGCAGCCAAGGAGCGTGGGAGACCCAGTACTTC
many	14	TRBJ2-7	.	TRBV9	CASSVEAGSYEQYF	TGTGCCAGCAGCGTAGAGGCAGGGTCCTACGAGCAGTACTTC
.	14	TRBJ1-2	.	TRBV7-9	CASSSGARSLGYTF	TGTGCCAGCAGCTCTGGGGCCAGATCTCTAGGCTACACCTTC
.	15	TRBJ2-5	.	TRBV7-6	CASSLSQGSFETQYF	TGTGCCAGCAGCTTATCCCAAGGTAGCTTCGAGACCCAGTACTTC
.	12	TRBJ1-2	.	TRBV5-8	CASGPSYYGYTF	TGTGCCAGCGGCCCTTCTTACTATGGCTACACCTTC
.	13	TRBJ2-7	TRBD2	TRBV7-3	CASSPNPGGEQYF	TGTGCCAGCAGCCCCAACCCGGGGGGCGAGCAGTACTTC
.	15	TRBJ2-7	TRBD2	TRBV7-2	CASSLEREDSYEQYF	TGTGCCAGCAGCTTGGAGCGGGAGGACTCCTACGAGCAGTACTTC
.	17	TRBJ2-4	.	TRBV28	CASSFIGSQLAKNIQYF	TGTGCCAGCAGTTTTATCGGGTCGCAGTTAGCCAAAAACATTCAGTACTTC
.	16	TRBJ1-1	.	TRBV2	CASSQEGIGMNTEAFF	TGTGCCAGCAGTCAGGAGGGTATTGGGATGAACACTGAAGCTTTCTTT
.	16	TRBJ2-1	TRBD1	TRBV6-1	CASSDFGKETGDEQFF	TGTGCCAGCAGTGATTTCGGGAAGGAAACAGGGGACGAGCAGTTCTTC
.	14	TRBJ2-7	.	TRBV18	CASSPMGTPREQYF	TGTGCCAGCTCTCCGATGGGGACCCCTCGGGAGCAGTACTTC
.	14	TRBJ2-2	.	TRBV7-9	CASSLLGGTGELFF	TGTGCCAGCAGCCTGTTAGGGGGCACCGGGGAGCTGTTTTTT
once	18	TRBJ1-4	.	TRBV6-2/TRBV6-3	CASSYNRERGETNEKLFF	TGTGCCAGCAGTTATAACCGGGAGAGGGGGGAAACTAATGAAAAACTGTTTTTT
.	13	TRBJ2-1	.	TRBV7-9	CASGLGNYNEQFF	TGTGCCAGCGGCCTAGGAAACTACAATGAGCAGTTCTTC
once	14	TRBJ1-6	.	TRBV28	CASSGRLDNSPLHF	TGTGCCAGCAGTGGCAGACTAGATAATTCACCCCTCCACTTT
.	16	TRBJ2-3	TRBD2	TRBV15	CATSGGGAPGTDTQYF	TGTGCCACCAGCGGGGGAGGGGCGCCCGGCACAGATACGCAGTATTTT
.	15	TRBJ2-7	.	TRBV5-6	CASSDKGAKAYEQYF	TGTGCCAGCAGCGATAAGGGCGCAAAGGCTTACGAGCAGTACTTC
.	13	TRBJ2-1	.	TRBV18	CASSPPSQNEQFF	TGTGCCAGCTCACCACCGTCACAAAATGAGCAGTTCTTC
.	16	TRBJ2-4	.	TRBV4-2	CASSQEEGQAKNIQYF	TGTGCCAGCAGCCAAGAGGAGGGTCAGGCCAAAAACATTCAGTACTTC
.	18	TRBJ2-2	.	TRBV7-9	CASSLGAGLAQNTGELFF	TGTGCCAGCAGCTTAGGGGCAGGTCTAGCGCAAAACACCGGGGAGCTGTTTTTT
.	15	TRBJ2-3	.	TRBV19	CASSIAGISTDTQYF	TGTGCCAGTAGTATTGCAGGAATCAGCACAGATACGCAGTATTTT
.	15	TRBJ2-7	TRBD2	TRBV5-4	CASSGGVALPYEQYF	TGTGCCAGCAGCGGGGGGGTAGCCCTCCCCTACGAGCAGTACTTC
.	15	TRBJ2-5	TRBD2	TRBV5-6	CASSLTGRARETQYF	TGTGCCAGCAGCTTGACCGGGAGGGCCCGGGAGACCCAGTACTTC